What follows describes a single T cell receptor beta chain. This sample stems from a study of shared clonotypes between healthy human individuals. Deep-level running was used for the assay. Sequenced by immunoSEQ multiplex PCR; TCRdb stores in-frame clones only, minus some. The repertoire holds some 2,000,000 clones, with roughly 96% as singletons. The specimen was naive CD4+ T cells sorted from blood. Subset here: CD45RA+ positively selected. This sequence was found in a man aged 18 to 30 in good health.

Here the CDR3 DNA reads TGTGCCAGCAGTGAACTTACGGGGCTATCTGAAAAACTGTTTTTT. Its translation: CASSELTGLSEKLFF. The rearrangement links TRBV25-1 to TRBJ1-4; possibly TRBD1 for D (5 bases). CDR3 size: 15 residues. CDR1 is MGHDK and CDR2 is SYGVNS in the germline V gene. V shed 2 bases and J shed 7 bases, with 14 bases lying between them.